Listed below are T cell receptor beta chains from one sample, sequenced in a study of blood T cell repertoires in COVID-19. Profiling relied on immunoSEQ multiplex PCR, and the TCRdb table lists in-frame clones only, not all of them. The sample records approximately 220,000 clones, about four fifths being singletons. Source material: PBMCs or T cells enriched from blood (not recorded which). These receptor sequences come from a middle-aged woman with acute COVID-19. CDR3s include the opening cysteine and the closing phenylalanine or tryptophan. Each record gives: D gene, J gene, V gene, clone size, CDR3 DNA, CDR3 protein. The D gene is left open where the match is weak. The size of a clone is reported for some rows only, either as once, few or many, or as a class for expanded clones.

>TRBD2|TRBJ2-7|TRBV4-3|NA
TGCGCCAGCAGCCCCTCGGGACTAGCTTCCTACGAGCAGTACTTC
CASSPSGLASYEQYF
>TRBD1|TRBJ1-4|TRBV5-1|few
TGCGCCAGCCGCCAGGGGGGATCGAATGAAAAACTGTTTTTT
CASRQGGSNEKLFF
>TRBD1|TRBJ1-4|TRBV3-1/TRBV3-2|NA
TGTGCCAGCAGCCGCGGACAGGCAGGCGGTGAAAAACTGTTTTTT
CASSRGQAGGEKLFF
>NA|TRBJ1-2|TRBV12-3/TRBV12-4|NA
TGTGCCAGCAGTCAGGGGCCTGCTGGCTACACCTTC
CASSQGPAGYTF
>TRBD1|TRBJ1-6|TRBV27|NA
TGTGCCAGCAGGTGGGACAGGGGTAATTCACCCCTCCACTTT
CASRWDRGNSPLHF
>NA|TRBJ1-2|TRBV28|NA
TGTGCCAGCAGTTTTTACTCTCATGGCTACACCTTC
CASSFYSHGYTF
>NA|TRBJ1-1|TRBV28|NA
TGTGCCAGCAGTCCCCGGCCTAGAACTGAAGCTTTCTTT
CASSPRPRTEAFF
>TRBD2|TRBJ2-2|TRBV11-3|NA
TGTGCCAGCAGCTTGTTGCGGGGGGGCAACACCGGGGAGCTGTTTTTT
CASSLLRGGNTGELFF
>NA|TRBJ1-2|TRBV5-6|NA
TGTGCCAGCAGCCCTGGCCGGGGTATAATGGACGGCTACACCTTC
CASSPGRGIMDGYTF
>NA|TRBJ1-1|TRBV29-1|NA
TGCAGCGTTGAGCCCAGAATGAACACTGAAGCTTTCTTT
CSVEPRMNTEAFF
>NA|TRBJ1-1|TRBV6-5|NA
TGTGCCAGCCCGGACAGACTAAACACTGAAGCTTTCTTT
CASPDRLNTEAFF
>TRBD1|TRBJ2-3|TRBV28|NA
TGTGCCAGCAGTGACCCCTCAGGGGCGTCAGGGGGAGATACGCAGTATTTT
CASSDPSGASGGDTQYF
>TRBD1|TRBJ1-2|TRBV15|few
TGTGCCACCAGCCCGGACAGGGAATATGGCTACACCTTC
CATSPDREYGYTF
>TRBD1|TRBJ1-2|TRBV6-2/TRBV6-3|NA
TGTGCCAGCAGTTACGCGGACAGGCAGAGGAGCTACACCTTC
CASSYADRQRSYTF
>NA|TRBJ1-5|TRBV6-5|once
TGTGCCAGCATTTCTGGGGGAGGCGGCAATCAGCCCCAGCATTTT
CASISGGGGNQPQHF
>NA|TRBJ1-1|TRBV12-3/TRBV12-4|NA
TGTGCCAGCAGCCCCGTCCCGGGTGAAGCTTTCTTT
CASSPVPGEAFF
>TRBD1|TRBJ1-2|TRBV27|many
TGTGCCAGCAGTCCACAAACCGGGACAGGGGTCTATGGCTACACCTTC
CASSPQTGTGVYGYTF
>NA|TRBJ2-7|TRBV7-9|once
TGTGCCAGCAGCTCAAGCGGCGCCTCCTACGAGCAGTACTTC
CASSSSGASYEQYF
>TRBD1|TRBJ1-5|TRBV6-1|NA
TGTGCCAGCAGTGAAGGGACAGGGGGTCCAAGGCCCCAGCATTTT
CASSEGTGGPRPQHF
>TRBD1|TRBJ1-4|TRBV24-1|NA
TGTGCCACCAGTGACCCCGGACAGGGGAGTGAAAAACTGTTTTTT
CATSDPGQGSEKLFF
>TRBD1|TRBJ1-1|TRBV4-2|NA
TGTGCCAGCAGCCAAGATAGAGGACAGGGGGCCCGGGAAGCTTTCTTT
CASSQDRGQGAREAFF
>TRBD1|TRBJ1-4|TRBV28|NA
TGTGCCGGGGGAAATGCAGGGGGTGATAAAAAACTGTTTTTT
CAGGNAGGDKKLFF
>NA|TRBJ1-2|TRBV4-2|NA
TGTGCCAGCAGCCAAGGCGGGCCGCCTAACTATGGCTACACCTTC
CASSQGGPPNYGYTF
>NA|TRBJ1-1|TRBV5-5|NA
TGTGCCAGCAGCCGACAGATGAACACTGAAGCTTTCTTT
CASSRQMNTEAFF
>TRBD2|TRBJ2-3|TRBV28|NA
TGTGCCAGCAGTACCCCGGGACTAGTGCTAGGCAGAGATACGCAGTATTTT
CASSTPGLVLGRDTQYF
>TRBD1|TRBJ1-5|TRBV5-8|NA
TGTGCCAGCAGCTTGGGCAGGGGGAGGAATCAGCCCCAGCATTTT
CASSLGRGRNQPQHF
>NA|TRBJ1-1|TRBV7-9|NA
TGTGCCAGCAGCCCCTGGACAGACACTGAAGCTTTCTTT
CASSPWTDTEAFF
>NA|TRBJ1-5|TRBV5-3|NA
TGTGCCAGAAGGGCAAGCAATCAGCCCCAGCATTTT
CARRASNQPQHF